The 8 T cell receptor beta chains presented below share a single source sample, sequenced in a study of immune evolution from preneoplasia to lung adenocarcinoma. Method: immunoSEQ multiplex PCR; TCRdb's copy keeps in-frame clones and lacks some. The sample records some 5,000 clones, 76% being singletons. The source material was FFPE minimally invasive lung adenocarcinoma tissue. The receptors here all came from a person aged 65-85 years with lung adenocarcinoma.

The V call is TRBV12-5, the J call TRBJ2-1; D perhaps matches TRBD1 (5 bases). There are 13 residues in the CDR3. Trimming removed 3 bases from V and 4 bases from J, with 7 bases in between. The V gene's germline CDR1 is LGHNT and CDR2 FRNRAP. The CDR3, as DNA: TGTGCTAGTGGTTTAGGGGTTTACAATGAGCAGTTCTTC. Encoded protein: CASGLGVYNEQFF.

This chain's CDR3 is CASSLSGIRGYEQYF. CDR3 nucleotides: TGTGCCAGCAGCTTGTCCGGGATTAGGGGCTACGAGCAGTACTTC. The V and J genes are TRBV5-4 and TRBJ2-7; D is tentatively TRBD1 or TRBD2 (5 bases each). With 1 base removed from V and 3 bases from J, the gap between germline ends came to 14 bases. This CDR3 is 15 amino acids long. Germline values: CDR1 SGHNT, CDR2 YYREEE (reference sequence).

CDR3 DNA: TGTGCCAGCAGCTTGAAGGAAGGGGGCTTTGCCCACGAGCAGTACTTC. It is translated as CASSLKEGGFAHEQYF. V and J are TRBV5-6 and TRBJ2-7; 7 bases match TRBD1. Trimming removed 1 base from V and 5 bases from J; junction bases left unmatched: 12. Germline CDR1 and CDR2: SGHDT and YYEEEE. This CDR3 comprises 16 residues.

This clone showed up just once. This sequence joins TRBV5-6 and TRBJ1-5, with D possibly being TRBD1 (6 bases). CDR3 length: 14 amino acids. Germline CDR1 and CDR2: SGHDT and YYEEEE. Between the trimmed V and J ends, which lost 4 bases and 3 bases, there was a span of 11 bases. CDR3 DNA: TGTGCCAGCAGCCTCACAGGGTACAATCAGCCCCAGCATTTT. Protein sequence: CASSLTGYNQPQHF. Variable domain in full (rest from reference TRBV5-6 and TRBJ1-5): DAGVTQSPTHLIKTRGQQVTLRCSPKSGHDTVSWYQQALGQGPQFIFQYYEEEERQRGNFPDRFSGHQFPNYSSELNVNALLLGDSALYLCASSLTGYNQPQHFGDGTRLSIL.

V is TRBV5-6 and J is TRBJ2-3; TRBD2 is a possible D gene (6 bases). Trimming removed 3 bases from V and 5 bases from J, with 13 bases in between. From germline, CDR1 is SGHDT and CDR2 YYEEEE. This CDR3 is built from 14 residues. Here the CDR3 DNA reads TGTGCCAGCAGCTCTCTGTCAGCGGGAGATACGCAGTATTTT. This sequence encodes CASSSLSAGDTQYF. The whole variable domain, remainder taken from reference TRBV5-6 and TRBJ2-3, is DAGVTQSPTHLIKTRGQQVTLRCSPKSGHDTVSWYQQALGQGPQFIFQYYEEEERQRGNFPDRFSGHQFPNYSSELNVNALLLGDSALYLCASSSLSAGDTQYFGPGTRLTVL.

The V call is TRBV4-3, the J call TRBJ1-2; D ambiguous. CDR1 is LGHNA, CDR2 YSLEER, per germline. The CDR3 runs 17 residues. The ends were cut back, 0 bases at V and 0 bases at J, with 14 bases in the middle. CDR3 amino acids: CASSQESNPVTNYGYTF. The CDR3 DNA sequence: TGCGCCAGCAGCCAAGAATCTAATCCAGTTACTAACTATGGCTACACCTTC.

The chain carries TRBV11-2 and TRBJ2-3; TRBD2 agrees at 10 bases. The length of the CDR3 is 16 residues. The V segment lost 7 bases and the J segment 9 bases; nucleotides outside the gene matches: 16. Germline V gene sequence: CDR1 SGHAT, CDR2 FQNNGV. CDR3 sequence: CASTPGNSGRAGTQYF. CDR3 coding DNA: TGTGCCAGCACCCCAGGGAACAGCGGGAGGGCCGGGACGCAGTATTTT.

Only a few counts were recorded for this clone. CDR3 sequence reads: CASSYSGVTYNSPLHF. CDR3 in DNA: TGTGCCAGCAGTTACTCGGGGGTAACCTATAATTCACCCCTCCACTTT. The chain employs TRBV6-5 and TRBJ1-6; possibly TRBD1 for D (5 bases). Germline-derived CDR1 and CDR2 are MNHEY and SVGAGI. This CDR3 has 16 amino acids. Trimming removed 0 bases from V and 2 bases from J, with 8 bases in between.